The following is a T cell receptor beta chain sequence with its context. This sample was taken from a study of metastatic and nonmetastatic thyroid tumors. Treatment of any kind had been given to no patient before thyroid surgery. The germline gives CDR1 SGDLS, CDR2 YYNGEE. The trim removed 3 bases at V and 1 base at J, leaving 8 bases unmatched. The CDR3 consists of 16 residues. Authors' data handling: Between-group CDR3 differences, defined by clinicopathological status, yielded a distant-metastasis classifier for papillary thyroid cancer. TCRdb reprocessed the PCR reads via MiXCR. TCRdb assigned the V and J calls; the authors' analysis was not used. The sample carries roughly 4,000 clones, about 32% recorded once.

This rearrangement joins TRBV9 to TRBJ1-2; 8 bases fit TRBD1. Source material: adjacent normal tissue. The clonotype comes from a male donor with papillary thyroid cancer or a benign thyroid nodule (not recorded which). Some clones in this sample may be carry-over from other donors' samples. The CDR3 spells CASSAHRDRNNYGYTF. CDR3 nucleotides: TGTGCCAGCAGCGCCCACCGGGACAGGAATAACTATGGCTACACCTTC. Full variable domain (rest looked up from reference TRBV9 and TRBJ1-2): DSGVTQTPKHLITATGQRVTLRCSPRSGDLSVYWYQQSLDQGLQFLIQYYNGEERAKGNILERFSAQQFPDLHSELNLSSLELGDSALYFCASSAHRDRNNYGYTFGSGTRLTVV.